The 3 T cell receptor beta chains reported below all come from one sample, sequenced in a study of CD8+CD57+ T cells in acquired aplastic anemia. Individuals selected for sequencing had exhibited CD8+CD57+ cell expansion on flow cytometry. CDR3 and TCR beta VDJ profiling relied on genomic DNA as the template. TCRdb reprocessed the reads via MiXCR and lists one record per CDR3 protein. The sample contains roughly 500,000 distinct CDR3 sequences, around 30% of which appear only once. Sequenced input: sorted CD4+, CD8+, or CD8+CD57+ T cells (not recorded which) from PBMCs. The receptors derive from a human donor with aplastic anemia.

This clonotype came up many times. This chain links TRBV29-1 with TRBJ1-2, with D hard to call. Germline assignment: CDR1 SQVTM and CDR2 ANQGSEA. CDR3 length equals 15 residues. V was cut by 3 bases and J by 7 bases, with 21 bases left in between. DNA of the CDR3: TGCAGCGTTGATAGAGGGAACGTCCCATCGTTTGGCTACACCTTC. This translates into CSVDRGNVPSFGYTF. Looking up the rest from reference TRBV29-1 and TRBJ1-2 gives the full variable domain: SAVISQKPSRDICQRGTSLTIQCQVDSQVTMMFWYRQQPGQSLTLIATANQGSEATYESGFVIDKFPISRPNLTFSTLTVSNMSPEDSSIYLCSVDRGNVPSFGYTFGSGTRLTVV.

V gene TRBV15 combines with J gene TRBJ2-7; D remains ambiguous. This CDR3 contains 14 residues. The germline V gene has CDR1 LNHNV and CDR2 YYDKDF (reference sequence). Deletions cut 5 bases from V and 2 bases from J, with 13 bases between. The CDR3 region is CATSYSARTYEQYF. Written as DNA, the CDR3 is TGTGCCACCAGCTACTCTGCTAGGACCTACGAGCAGTACTTC.

This clonotype was detected once. The V and J genes are TRBV10-3 and TRBJ2-7, with TRBD2 matching 9 bases. This CDR3 comprises 13 residues. V shed 4 bases, J shed 3 bases, and the junction held 1 base outside the gene matches. CDR1 is ENHRY and CDR2 is SYGVKD in the germline V gene. This CDR3 is CAISGLADYEQYF. CDR3 nucleotides: TGTGCCATCAGTGGACTAGCGGACTACGAGCAGTACTTC.